This T cell receptor beta chain emerged from a study of cytotoxic CD8 clonotypes in ibrutinib-treated CLL. Whole-study context: Recorded responses included about 25 partial and 2 complete; following median about 68 months, approximately 14 stayed remitted and roughly 12 progressed. Productive templates per sample averaged roughly 250,000; productive rearrangements, 75,000 to 100,000. General study points: Before falling back toward baseline at progression, clonality had risen at the time of ibrutinib response. At baseline, clonality was higher than in age-matched healthy donors and correlated with CD8+ counts.

The CDR3 has 15 amino acids. J was trimmed by 8 bases and V by 4 bases; bases with no gene match: 15. Germline V CDR1 and CDR2: SQVTM, ANQGSEA. Libraries were prepared by immunoSEQ multiplex PCR; TCRdb keeps only in-frame clonotypes and omits some of them. The sample contains about 200,000 clones, approximately 72% of which appear only once. As concerns this clone: Antigen: not known.

The starting material was PBMCs, obtained after 24 months of ibrutinib treatment. This clonotype was obtained from a human donor with chronic lymphocytic leukemia. V usage is TRBV29-1 and J usage is TRBJ1-2; 8 positions match TRBD1. CDR3 in amino acids: CSVGLGGRGLQGYTF. The CDR3 bases are TGCAGCGTTGGGCTGGGGGGCAGGGGGCTACAGGGCTACACCTTC.